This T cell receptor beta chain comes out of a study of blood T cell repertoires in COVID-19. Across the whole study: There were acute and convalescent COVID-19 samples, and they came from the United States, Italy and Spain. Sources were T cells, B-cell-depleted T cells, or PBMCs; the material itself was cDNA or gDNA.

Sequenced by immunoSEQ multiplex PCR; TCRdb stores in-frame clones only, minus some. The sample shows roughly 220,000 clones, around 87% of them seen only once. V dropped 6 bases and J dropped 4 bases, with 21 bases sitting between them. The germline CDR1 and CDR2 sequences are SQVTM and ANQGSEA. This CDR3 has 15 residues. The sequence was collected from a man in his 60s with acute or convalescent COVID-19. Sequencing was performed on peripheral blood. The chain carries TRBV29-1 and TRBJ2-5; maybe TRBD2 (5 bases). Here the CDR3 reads CSVPSGSLMGETQYF. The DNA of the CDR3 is TGCAGCGTCCCGAGTGGGAGCCTGATGGGAGAGACCCAGTACTTC.